This T cell receptor (beta chain) came from a study of Graves' ophthalmopathy and Graves' hyperthyroidism. For repertoire sequencing, the TCR beta CDR3 regions were amplified from RNA transcripts. Second-round multiplex PCR followed a first-round RT-PCR using HTBI primers. TCRdb reprocessed the multiplex PCR reads with MiXCR, giving one entry per CDR3 protein. This table holds approximately 460,000 distinct CDR3 sequences, under 15% found once. Germline-derived CDR1 and CDR2 are MDHEN and SYDVKM. V shed 6 bases and J shed 5 bases, with 22 bases lying between them. There are 16 residues in the CDR3. Findings of the study overall: Sensitivity of about 90% and specificity of roughly 80% were achieved when a 13-signature model separated ophthalmopathy from stable hyperthyroidism.

Regarding this clonotype: Its antigen is not identified.

This clonotype originated in a woman in her twenties or thirties with Graves' ophthalmopathy. Input material: blood. The chain combines TRBV28 with TRBJ2-5; the D call may be TRBD1 or TRBD2 (6 bases each). For the CDR3, the DNA is TGTGCCAGCAGCCCGACCTTGGGGGGCGAGCGGGAGACCCAGTACTTC. Its translation is CASSPTLGGERETQYF.